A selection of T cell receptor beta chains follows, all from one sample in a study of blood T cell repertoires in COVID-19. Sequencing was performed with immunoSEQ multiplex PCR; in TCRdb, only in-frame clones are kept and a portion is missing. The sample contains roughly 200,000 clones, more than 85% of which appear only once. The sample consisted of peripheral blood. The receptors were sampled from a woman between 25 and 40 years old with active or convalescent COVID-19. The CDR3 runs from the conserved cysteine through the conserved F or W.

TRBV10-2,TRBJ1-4,CASSESTGRTNEKLFF
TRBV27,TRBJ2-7,CASSSGSSYEQYF
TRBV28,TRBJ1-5,CASSERQGDNQPQHF
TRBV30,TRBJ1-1,CAWSPGQGNTEAFF
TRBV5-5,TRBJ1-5,CASSPNNQPQHF
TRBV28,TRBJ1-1,CASRKGQWNTEAFF
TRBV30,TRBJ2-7,CAWSEGRGALVEQYF
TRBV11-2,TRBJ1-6,CASSLFWGQGNSPLHF
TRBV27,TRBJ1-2,CASSFAPGGAEGYTF
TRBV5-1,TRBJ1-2,CASSQNPTNYGYTF
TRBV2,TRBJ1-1,CASSELGRAGNTEAFF
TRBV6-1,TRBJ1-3,CASSETPRTGLNRNTIYF
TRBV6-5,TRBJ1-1,CASSYHGQGPNTEAFF
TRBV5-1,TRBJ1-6,CASSLEGQFNSPLHF
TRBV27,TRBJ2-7,CASTSGQAVYEQYF
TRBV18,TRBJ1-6,CASSQQGALSSPLHF
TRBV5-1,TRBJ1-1,CASSHRASGTANTEAFF
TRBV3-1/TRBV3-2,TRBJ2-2,CASSHRGGLGRELFF
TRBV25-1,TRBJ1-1,CASSEQGGGTEAFF
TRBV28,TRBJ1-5,CASRPPPHGSGPQHF
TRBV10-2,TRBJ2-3,CAGGTSQSTDTQYF
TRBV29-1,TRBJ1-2,CSVEDLQGQGAGYGYTF
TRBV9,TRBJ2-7,CASSPTDRGQGEQYF